This TCR beta chain is drawn from a study of blood T cell repertoires in COVID-19. Across the study: The analysed material was cDNA or gDNA that came from T cells, B-cell-depleted T cells, or PBMCs.

Sequenced by immunoSEQ multiplex PCR; TCRdb stores in-frame clones only, minus some. The sample has about 240,000 clones, 75% to 90% seen once. The TCR originated in a woman in her sixties with active or convalescent COVID-19. The sequenced sample was peripheral blood.

CDR3 region: CASSPPTGSPEAFF. Written as DNA, the CDR3 is TGTGCCAGCAGCCCGCCGACAGGGTCCCCTGAAGCTTTCTTT. The gene calls are TRBV6-6 and TRBJ1-1, with 7 nucleotides matching TRBD1. Germline V lookup: CDR1 MNHNY, CDR2 SVGAGI (reference sequence). Trimming took 6 bases from V and 6 from J; bases not matched to a gene: 10. The CDR3 spans 14 residues.